Sequencing of this TCR beta chain was carried out in a study of coeliac disease. Study-wide context: The study queried TRBV7-2 bias without high-resolution HLA data. Findings and limits, study-wide: Intraepithelial and lamina propria fractions were not highly pure. Most TRB amino acid sequences occurred in only one sample. In active celiac disease, intraepithelial and lamina propria TRB and TRG repertoires were less clonal than controls.

The germline gives CDR1 MNHNS, CDR2 SASEGT. V dropped 7 bases and J dropped 6; count of bases not matched to a gene: 11. The CDR3 runs 14 residues. Sequencing was performed with immunoSEQ multiplex PCR; in TCRdb, only in-frame clones are kept and a portion is missing. This table holds several thousand clones, around three fifths found once. In its sample, this clone was seen a few times. Its antigen is not identified. The chain combines TRBV6-1 with TRBJ1-2, with 7 bases lining up with TRBD1. The TCR originated in a woman in her fifties or sixties with celiac disease. Sequenced sample: intraepithelial lymphocytes from the gut. CDR3 sequence reads: CASTNSFQGDGYTF. The CDR3 DNA sequence: TGTGCCAGCACCAACTCTTTTCAGGGGGATGGCTACACCTTC.